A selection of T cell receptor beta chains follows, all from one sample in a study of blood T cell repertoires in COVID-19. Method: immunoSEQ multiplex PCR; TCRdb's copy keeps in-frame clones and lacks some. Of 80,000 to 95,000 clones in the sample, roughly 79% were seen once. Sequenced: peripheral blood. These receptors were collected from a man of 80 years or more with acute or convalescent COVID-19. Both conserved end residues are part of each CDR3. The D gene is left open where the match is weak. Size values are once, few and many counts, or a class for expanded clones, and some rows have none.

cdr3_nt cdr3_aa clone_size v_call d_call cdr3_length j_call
TGTGCCAGCAGCTCCGGACAGGGGAGTACTGAAGCTTTCTTT CASSSGQGSTEAFF - TRBV7-9 TRBD1 14 TRBJ1-1
TGTGCCACCAGCAGAGATCGGCAGGGAGGGCGGCCCCAGCATTTT CATSRDRQGGRPQHF - TRBV15 - 15 TRBJ1-5
TGTGCCAGCAGCTTAGATGGAGGGCGGGAGGGCCGATTCGCCTACAATGAGCAGTTCTTC CASSLDGGREGRFAYNEQFF - TRBV11-2 TRBD2 20 TRBJ2-1
TGCAGCGTTGAAACCCAGGGTCCGAGCTCTGGAAACACCATATATTTT CSVETQGPSSGNTIYF - TRBV29-1 - 16 TRBJ1-3
TGTGCCAGCAGCCAAGATCATTCTCAGTACAATGAGCAGTTCTTC CASSQDHSQYNEQFF - TRBV3-1/TRBV3-2 - 15 TRBJ2-1
TGTGCCAGCAGCCCACGACTAGGCTACAATGAGCAGTTCTTC CASSPRLGYNEQFF once TRBV7-8 - 14 TRBJ2-1
TGTGCCAGCAGTGTAACCGGGACAGGGTATGGCTACACCTTC CASSVTGTGYGYTF - TRBV2 TRBD1 14 TRBJ1-2
TGTGCCAGCAGCCAAGGAGCAGGGGCAGGGGCCTACACCTTC CASSQGAGAGAYTF few TRBV3-1/TRBV3-2 - 14 TRBJ1-2
TGTGCCAGCAGCTTCGCGCAGGGCTACGAGCAGTACTTC CASSFAQGYEQYF - TRBV7-3 - 13 TRBJ2-7
TGTGCCAGTAGTATAGCCCGACAGTTTTCTGGAAACACCATATATTTT CASSIARQFSGNTIYF once TRBV19 - 16 TRBJ1-3
TGCGCCAGCAGCGGCGGGGGCACAGATACGCAGTATTTT CASSGGGTDTQYF - TRBV5-1 - 13 TRBJ2-3
TGTGCCAGCAGTTACTCGATAATCCGGGCGGGTTCACCCCTCCACTTT CASSYSIIRAGSPLHF once TRBV6-5 - 16 TRBJ1-6
TGTGCCAGCAGCTTAGGGCAGGGGTCAGGGGAAGCTTTCTTT CASSLGQGSGEAFF - TRBV7-2 - 14 TRBJ1-1
TGTGCCAGCAGTTCACCGGGACAGGGATCCACCGGGGAGCTGTTTTTT CASSSPGQGSTGELFF once TRBV6-6 TRBD1 16 TRBJ2-2
TGCGCCAGCAGCGTGTTACAGGGTGGCACTGAAGCTTTCTTT CASSVLQGGTEAFF - TRBV5-1 - 14 TRBJ1-1
TGTGCCACTGCTGAACAGGGTAAAGCTGTCGAGCAGTACTTC CATAEQGKAVEQYF once TRBV10-3 - 14 TRBJ2-7
TGTGCCAGCAGTCCCCAGGCGAACACCGGGGAGCTGTTTTTT CASSPQANTGELFF - TRBV6-5 - 14 TRBJ2-2
TGCGCCAGCAGCTTCCCTAAGACTAGCGGGAGGGAAGGATCCTACAATGAGCAGTTCTTC CASSFPKTSGREGSYNEQFF - TRBV5-1 TRBD2 20 TRBJ2-1
TGTGCCAGCAGTTTGGCGTCTAGCGGGAGGAATCCCTACGAGCAGTACTTC CASSLASSGRNPYEQYF few TRBV27 TRBD2 17 TRBJ2-7
TGCGCCAGCAGCTTTTCAGGTCCCTACGAGCAGTACTTC CASSFSGPYEQYF - TRBV5-1 - 13 TRBJ2-7
TGTGCCAGCAGTTACGACAGGTTGGCTAACTATGGCTACACCTTC CASSYDRLANYGYTF - TRBV2 - 15 TRBJ1-2
TGTGCCAGCAGCTTGGGGGCGGGACAGGGGGCGAATGAGCAGTTCTTC CASSLGAGQGANEQFF - TRBV5-4 TRBD1 16 TRBJ2-1
TGCGCCAGCAGTCGACCTTGGACATGCTTTATCAAAAACATTCAGTACTTC CASSRPWTCFIKNIQYF - TRBV23-1 - 17 TRBJ2-4
TGTGCCAGCAGCCGGCCGGGACAGGGTAATTCACCCCTCCACTTT CASSRPGQGNSPLHF - TRBV3-1/TRBV3-2 TRBD1 15 TRBJ1-6
TGTGCCAGCAGCTTCCAGTCTAGCACAGATACGCAGTATTTT CASSFQSSTDTQYF - TRBV5-5 - 14 TRBJ2-3
TGTGCCAGCAGCTCAACAGGGGGCGCGGTCACCGGGGAGCTGTTTTTT CASSSTGGAVTGELFF once TRBV5-5 TRBD1 16 TRBJ2-2
TGTGCCAGCAGTTTTGGGACAGGGCGCACAGATACGCAGTATTTT CASSFGTGRTDTQYF - TRBV28 TRBD1 15 TRBJ2-3
TGTGCCTGGACCCAGGGGAACTATGGCTACACCTTC CAWTQGNYGYTF - TRBV30 - 12 TRBJ1-2
TGTGCCAGCAGCCTCAGTGCGGGGACAGTCACAGATACGCAGTATTTT CASSLSAGTVTDTQYF - TRBV9 - 16 TRBJ2-3
TGTGCCAGCATGGCAGGGGCGGCTCAGCCCCAGCATTTT CASMAGAAQPQHF few TRBV2 - 13 TRBJ1-5
TGTGCCAGCAGTTTATACAGGTGGGAGCAGTACTTC CASSLYRWEQYF - TRBV28 - 12 TRBJ2-7
TGTGCCAGCAGTTTATTCGGGGGAGTAGATCAGCCCCAGCATTTT CASSLFGGVDQPQHF - TRBV28 - 15 TRBJ1-5
TGTGCCAGCAGCTTAATGGCGACAGGAACTGAAGCTTTCTTT CASSLMATGTEAFF once TRBV7-3 - 14 TRBJ1-1
TGCGCCAGCAGCCGTGACAGGAATTCACCCCTCCACTTT CASSRDRNSPLHF once TRBV5-1 - 13 TRBJ1-6
TGTGCCAGCAGGAAAGGGGACTATGGCTACACCTTC CASRKGDYGYTF - TRBV28 - 12 TRBJ1-2
TGTGCCAGCAGCTTGGGACTAGCGGGAGGATTAGAGACCCAGTACTTC CASSLGLAGGLETQYF - TRBV7-2 TRBD2 16 TRBJ2-5
TGTGCCAGCAGCTCCAGGACAGGGAGGTCCTACGAGCAGTACTTC CASSSRTGRSYEQYF - TRBV7-8 TRBD1 15 TRBJ2-7
TGTGCCAGCAGTTTTCGACTAGCGGGAGGTACCGGGGAGCTGTTTTTT CASSFRLAGGTGELFF once TRBV6-2/TRBV6-3 TRBD2 16 TRBJ2-2
TGTGCCAGCAGTGAAGTACTGATTAACACTGAAGCTTTCTTT CASSEVLINTEAFF few TRBV2 - 14 TRBJ1-1
TGTGCCAGCAGCGCGACCCTGCTAGCGGGAACAGATACGCAGTATTTT CASSATLLAGTDTQYF - TRBV11-2 TRBD2 16 TRBJ2-3
TGTGCCAGCAGTGAATCAAACCGAGGGGCTTTCTTT CASSESNRGAFF - TRBV25-1 - 12 TRBJ1-1
TGTGCCAGCAGCTCCGATTCCCGGGATACGCAGTATTTT CASSSDSRDTQYF - TRBV11-2 - 13 TRBJ2-3
TGCAGTGCTAGAGATGGTAATAGCGGGGGGTTC CSARDGNSGGF - TRBV20-1 TRBD2 11 TRBJ2-7
TGCGCCAGCAGCGTACTAGCGGGAGAAGAGACCCAGTACTTC CASSVLAGEETQYF - TRBV5-1 TRBD2 14 TRBJ2-5
TGTGCCAGCAGTTTTCGTACAACCCAGCCCCAGCATTTT CASSFRTTQPQHF - TRBV12-3/TRBV12-4 - 13 TRBJ1-5
TGTGCCAGCAGCTCCCGACAGGGCCTGGGTGAGCAGTTCTTC CASSSRQGLGEQFF - TRBV7-2 TRBD1 14 TRBJ2-1
TGTGCCAGCAGCCAACCGGGACTAGCGGGAGGAACTGAGCAGTTCTTC CASSQPGLAGGTEQFF - TRBV7-9 TRBD2 16 TRBJ2-1
TGTGCCAGCTCACCAGGCGGGGGGTTCCAGCATTTT CASSPGGGFQHF - TRBV18 - 12 TRBJ1-5
TGTGCCAGCAGTTTGTTGGAGGGTAGCCGCGGCTACACCTTC CASSLLEGSRGYTF once TRBV27 - 14 TRBJ1-2